This T cell receptor (beta chain) was obtained from a study of blood T cells in healthy people across ages. The CDR3 sequence is 10 residues long. Germline V CDR1 and CDR2: ENHRY, SYGVKD. Trimming stripped 3 bases from V and 7 bases from J, with 3 bases between. Sample-barcoded 5' priming and a J-beta primer mix drove a second PCR of about 6 to 12 cycles. Each CDR3 protein gets one entry after TCRdb re-called the 5' RACE reads with MiXCR. The sample carries roughly 1.6 million distinct CDR3 sequences, 34% recorded once. This clonotype was found a few times. Its specificity is not known. Each sample gave at least 6 million isolated PBMCs. Overall study findings and caveats: TCR beta diversity per million T cells fell roughly linearly with age. Unsorted PBMC material precluded a definitive naive versus antigen-experienced comparison. The study regarded diversity estimates from one million T cells as underestimates.

This TCR came from a woman in her twenties or thirties in good health. Input material: blood. The chain has TRBV10-3 and TRBJ2-5; D ambiguous. CDR3 nucleotide sequence: TGTGCCATCAGTGACAGGACCCAGTACTTC. Protein product: CAISDRTQYF.